The subject of this entry is one TCR beta chain. The antigen is not known. This specimen comes from a study of TIL therapy for anti-PD-1-resistant metastatic lung cancer. Looking at the study overall: Patients had a median age of approximately 50 years (range about 38-85). A handful of tumors were EGFR-mutant and two were ALK-rearranged.

This was the immunoSEQ v3 assay. Each library reached 1.9 million or so read pairs, or about 5-6.5 million at deep level. Generated by immunoSEQ multiplex PCR, the TCRdb table keeps only in-frame clones and is missing some. The data hold about 59,000 clones, with 73% observed a single time. Time point defined: pre-treatment sample, taken before nivolumab and TIL therapy. General study results and limits: The baseline peripheral repertoire was partially replaced by infused TIL clonotypes that later decayed.

From germline, CDR1 is SEHNR and CDR2 FQNEAQ (reference sequence). V gave up 5 bases and J gave up 4 bases, with 18 bases separating them. The CDR3 extends over 16 amino acids. The source material was blood, sampled at baseline. The clonotype was recovered from a person aged 25 to 85 with non-small cell lung cancer. The rearrangement uses TRBV7-9 and TRBJ2-1, with D perhaps being TRBD1 or TRBD2 (5 bases each). The CDR3 here is CASSTRGSGSYNEQFF. For the CDR3, the DNA is TGTGCCAGCAGCACCCGGGGCTCCGGTAGTTACAATGAGCAGTTCTTC.